This T cell receptor (beta chain) was found in a study of CD8+ T cells in alopecia areata. Extracted RNA was reverse transcribed, and the resulting cDNA served as sequencing template. Data came from immunoSEQ multiplex PCR; TCRdb stores just in-frame clones and leaves some out. The data contain more than 150,000 clones, around three fifths of them seen just once; the ten biggest clones take up roughly 14%. This clone was seen a handful of times. Cell sorting on a FACSAria was used to separate CD4+ and CD8+ T cells from the PBMCs. Germline CDR1 is SGHRS and CDR2 is YFSETQ. CDR3 size: 14 residues. Trimming pared 0 bases from V and 1 base from J, leaving 2 bases between.

The sequencing used CD4+ T cells sorted from blood, collected at week 0. The sequence derives from a human donor with alopecia areata. This sequence joins TRBV5-1 and TRBJ1-6; D gene unclear. The CDR3 nucleotides read TGCGCCAGCAGCTTGGAGTCCTATAATTCACCCCTCCACTTT. It yields the protein CASSLESYNSPLHF.